The 5 T cell receptor beta chains below all came from one sample that was sequenced in a study of Ad26.COV2.S vaccination and SARS-CoV-2 variants. Regarding treatment: some 20 received Ad26.COV2.S at low or high dose, single or two shots; about 5 received placebo; per-sample allocation not given. Samples were taken on day 63 after the first vaccine or placebo injection. Profiling relied on immunoSEQ multiplex PCR, and the TCRdb table lists in-frame clones only, not all of them. The table includes around 450,000 clones, roughly 91% detected once. Specimen: peripheral blood, collected in a trial of Ad26.COV2.S vaccine versus placebo. The receptors derive from a person aged 18 to 59 who received the Ad26.COV2.S COVID-19 vaccine or a placebo.

The V gene is TRBV9, the J gene TRBJ2-1; TRBD2 aligns across 12 bases. The CDR3 consists of 16 residues. The germline V gene encodes CDR1 SGDLS and CDR2 YYNGEE. V shed 3 bases and J 2 bases; nucleotides not matched to a gene: 3. The CDR3 loop is CASSATSGRPYNEQFF. CDR3 bases: TGTGCCAGCAGCGCGACTAGCGGGAGACCCTACAATGAGCAGTTCTTC.

The J gene is TRBJ1-5, the V gene TRBV6-2 or TRBV6-3, with no clear D. V lost 6 bases and J 4 bases, leaving 16 bases between the germline ends. This CDR3 has 15 amino acids. Germline V gene lookup returns CDR1 MNHEY and CDR2 SVGEGT. CDR3 loop: CASSGGLQPNQPQHF. The DNA for the CDR3 is TGTGCCAGCAGCGGAGGCTTGCAGCCAAATCAGCCCCAGCATTTT.

This clone is medium-sized (0.01 to 0.1%). The chain uses TRBV7-2 and TRBJ2-7; the match to TRBD1 covers 10 bases. This CDR3 has 14 residues. V shed 5 bases, J shed 6 bases, and the junction held 7 bases outside the gene matches. Per the germline V gene, CDR1 is SGHTA and CDR2 is FQGNSA. CDR3 in amino acids: CASSPRQGAAEQYF. For the CDR3, the DNA is TGTGCCAGCAGCCCACGACAGGGGGCGGCCGAGCAGTACTTC.

The chain carries TRBV28 and TRBJ2-1; 9 positions agree with TRBD2. With 6 bases clipped from V and 8 bases from J, the junction kept 11 bases outside the gene matches. In germline, CDR1 is MDHEN, CDR2 SYDVKM. This CDR3 contains 15 residues. CDR3 in amino acids: CASSPPASGMHEQFF. The CDR3 coding sequence is TGTGCCAGCAGCCCGCCGGCTAGCGGGATGCATGAGCAGTTCTTC.

The V call is TRBV6-5, the J call TRBJ2-3, with a weak D call TRBD1 (5 bases). V dropped 0 bases and J dropped 6 bases, with 7 bases sitting between them. Germline CDR1 and CDR2: MNHEY and SVGAGI. There are 13 residues in the CDR3. The CDR3 DNA reads as TGTGCCAGCAGTTACTCGACAGTGGATACGCAGTATTTT. Its translation is CASSYSTVDTQYF.